These T cell receptor beta chains were read from a single sample in a study of blood T cells in healthy people across ages. TCRdb itself ran the 5' RACE reads through MiXCR, one entry per CDR3 protein. The sample has about 720,000 distinct CDR3 sequences, approximately 21% seen once. Sample: blood. The receptors stem from a man between 65 and 85 years old in good health. The CDR3 runs from the conserved cysteine through the conserved F or W. Fields, in order: CDR3 length, clone size, V gene, J gene, CDR3 protein. Not all rows give a size; the values are once, few, many and, for expanded clones, a class.

cdr3_length: 14; clone_size: NA; v_call: TRBV2; j_call: TRBJ2-1; cdr3_aa: CASSERGGSNEQFF
cdr3_length: 14; clone_size: few; v_call: TRBV5-1; j_call: TRBJ2-7; cdr3_aa: CASSEGLSSYEQYF
cdr3_length: 14; clone_size: few; v_call: TRBV15; j_call: TRBJ2-4; cdr3_aa: CATSTQGAKNIQYF
cdr3_length: 12; clone_size: NA; v_call: TRBV28; j_call: TRBJ2-5; cdr3_aa: CAIQSSQETQYF
cdr3_length: 14; clone_size: many; v_call: TRBV20-1; j_call: TRBJ2-3; cdr3_aa: CSARDLLHTDTQYF
cdr3_length: 16; clone_size: NA; v_call: TRBV7-9; j_call: TRBJ1-1; cdr3_aa: CASSLVSGTVNTEAFF
cdr3_length: 15; clone_size: NA; v_call: TRBV5-1; j_call: TRBJ1-1; cdr3_aa: CASSSLGQGSTEAFF
cdr3_length: 20; clone_size: NA; v_call: TRBV3-1; j_call: TRBJ1-5; cdr3_aa: CASSQDKNSGGVGSNQPQHF
cdr3_length: 18; clone_size: few; v_call: TRBV6-5; j_call: TRBJ2-1; cdr3_aa: CASSYSSGSRRRGNEQFF
cdr3_length: 16; clone_size: few; v_call: TRBV6-1; j_call: NA; cdr3_aa: CASSPGLAGGNNEQFF
cdr3_length: 15; clone_size: few; v_call: TRBV5-1; j_call: TRBJ2-5; cdr3_aa: CASSLQTGGIETQYF
cdr3_length: 12; clone_size: NA; v_call: TRBV6-5; j_call: NA; cdr3_aa: CASSYSRSEQYF
cdr3_length: 12; clone_size: few; v_call: TRBV14; j_call: TRBJ2-1; cdr3_aa: CASSHNSNEQFF
cdr3_length: 14; clone_size: NA; v_call: TRBV10-2; j_call: TRBJ1-6; cdr3_aa: CASRSAGAYSPLHF
cdr3_length: 11; clone_size: NA; v_call: TRBV7-2; j_call: TRBJ2-7; cdr3_aa: CASSLGEGQYF
cdr3_length: 14; clone_size: NA; v_call: TRBV29-1; j_call: TRBJ2-1; cdr3_aa: CSVQVGGSYNEQFF
cdr3_length: 15; clone_size: few; v_call: TRBV11-3; j_call: TRBJ2-3; cdr3_aa: CASSTRRASGSPQYF
cdr3_length: 16; clone_size: NA; v_call: TRBV20-1; j_call: TRBJ1-5; cdr3_aa: CSARGAGTGVNQPQHF
cdr3_length: 17; clone_size: NA; v_call: TRBV5-1; j_call: TRBJ2-1; cdr3_aa: CASSSITTVNLYNEQFF
cdr3_length: 17; clone_size: NA; v_call: TRBV6-2/TRBV6-3; j_call: TRBJ2-1; cdr3_aa: CASSYSRSQSSYNEQFF
cdr3_length: 12; clone_size: NA; v_call: TRBV7-3; j_call: TRBJ2-2; cdr3_aa: CASSLGQGELFF
cdr3_length: 17; clone_size: few; v_call: TRBV5-6; j_call: TRBJ2-3; cdr3_aa: CASSTPRDRPHSDTQYF
cdr3_length: 18; clone_size: few; v_call: TRBV12-3/TRBV12-4; j_call: TRBJ2-2; cdr3_aa: CASRITLLGPGSNGELFF
cdr3_length: 15; clone_size: NA; v_call: TRBV12-3/TRBV12-4; j_call: NA; cdr3_aa: CASTLPQFFSYEQYF
cdr3_length: 18; clone_size: few; v_call: TRBV25-1; j_call: TRBJ1-4; cdr3_aa: CASSEWLGGIIGNEKLFF
cdr3_length: 14; clone_size: NA; v_call: TRBV19; j_call: TRBJ2-3; cdr3_aa: CASSIGTEKDTQYF
cdr3_length: 15; clone_size: many; v_call: TRBV3-1; j_call: TRBJ2-3; cdr3_aa: CASSPLRGGTDTQYF